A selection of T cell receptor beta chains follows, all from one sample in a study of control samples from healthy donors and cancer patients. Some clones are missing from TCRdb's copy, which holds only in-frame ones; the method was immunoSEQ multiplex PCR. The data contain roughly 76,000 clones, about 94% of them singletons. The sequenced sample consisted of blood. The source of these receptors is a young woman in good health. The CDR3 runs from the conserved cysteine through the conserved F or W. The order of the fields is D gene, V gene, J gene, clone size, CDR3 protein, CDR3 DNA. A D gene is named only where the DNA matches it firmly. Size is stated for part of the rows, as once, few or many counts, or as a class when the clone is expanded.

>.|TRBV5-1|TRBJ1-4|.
CASSLAGPGPEKLFF
TGCGCCAGCAGCTTAGCAGGGCCCGGGCCTGAAAAACTGTTTTTT
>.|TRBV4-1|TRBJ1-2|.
CASSQVGGASYGYTF
TGCGCCAGCAGCCAAGTTGGGGGCGCAAGCTATGGCTACACCTTC
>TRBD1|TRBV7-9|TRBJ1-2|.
CASKGQGSSWNYGYTF
TGTGCCAGCAAGGGACAGGGTTCGTCATGGAACTATGGCTACACCTTC
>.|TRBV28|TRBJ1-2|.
CASSQVANYGYTF
TGTGCCAGCAGTCAGGTAGCCAACTATGGCTACACCTTC
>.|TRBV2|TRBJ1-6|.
CASSDSRGELSPLHF
TGTGCCAGCAGTGATAGCAGGGGTGAGCTTTCACCCCTCCACTTT
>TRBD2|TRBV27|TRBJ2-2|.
CASSLLGLAGGITGELFF
TGTGCCAGCAGTTTACTGGGACTAGCGGGAGGGATCACCGGGGAGCTGTTTTTT
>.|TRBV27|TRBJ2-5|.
CASSFGPGFFETQYF
TGTGCCAGCAGTTTTGGGCCGGGGTTTTTCGAGACCCAGTACTTC
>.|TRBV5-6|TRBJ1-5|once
CASSFGGPGGNQPQHF
TGTGCCAGCAGCTTCGGAGGCCCCGGGGGCAATCAGCCCCAGCATTTT
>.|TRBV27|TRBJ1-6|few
CASTDWDTNNSPLHF
TGTGCCAGCACCGACTGGGACACTAATAATTCACCCCTCCACTTT
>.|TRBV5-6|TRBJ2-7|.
CASSPVAGTRYEQYF
TGTGCCAGCAGCCCCGTGGCTGGGACTCGATACGAGCAGTACTTC
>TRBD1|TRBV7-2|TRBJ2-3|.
CASSHRDRDANTQYF
TGTGCCAGCAGCCACCGGGACAGGGATGCTAATACGCAGTATTTT
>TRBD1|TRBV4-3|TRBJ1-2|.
CASSQAGTGAGGYTF
TGCGCCAGCAGCCAAGCCGGGACAGGGGCCGGTGGCTACACCTTC
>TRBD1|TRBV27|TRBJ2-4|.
CASSSGTGLGDIQYF
TGTGCCAGCAGTTCGGGGACAGGGCTTGGAGACATTCAGTACTTC
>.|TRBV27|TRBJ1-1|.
CASSFSVGTEAFF
TGTGCCAGCAGTTTCAGTGTTGGGACTGAAGCTTTCTTT
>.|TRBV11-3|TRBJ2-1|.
CASSYGGWNNEQFF
TGTGCCAGCAGCTACGGCGGATGGAACAATGAGCAGTTCTTC
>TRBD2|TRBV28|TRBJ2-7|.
CASISGGLADNYEQYF
TGTGCCAGCATTTCGGGTGGACTAGCGGATAACTACGAGCAGTACTTC
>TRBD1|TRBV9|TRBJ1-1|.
CASSVDRATNTEAFF
TGTGCCAGCAGCGTGGACAGGGCCACGAACACTGAAGCTTTCTTT
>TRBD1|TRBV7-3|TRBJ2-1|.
CASSSTGTLLGTGGLNEQFF
TGTGCCAGCAGCTCCACTGGAACCCTATTGGGGACAGGGGGCTTGAATGAGCAGTTCTTC
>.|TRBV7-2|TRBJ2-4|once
CASSSQGPLAKNIQYF
TGTGCCAGCAGCTCCCAGGGACCTCTAGCCAAAAACATTCAGTACTTC
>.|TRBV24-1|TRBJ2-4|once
CATSSGAPNIQYF
TGTGCCACCAGTTCCGGGGCCCCCAACATTCAGTACTTC
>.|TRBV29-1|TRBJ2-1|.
CSVDLAGANEQFF
TGCAGCGTTGACCTCGCAGGCGCTAATGAGCAGTTCTTC
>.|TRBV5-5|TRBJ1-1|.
CASNPNENTEAFF
TGTGCCAGCAACCCGAACGAAAACACTGAAGCTTTCTTT
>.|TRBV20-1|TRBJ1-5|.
CSASQSRSDIHIEPQHF
TGCAGTGCTAGTCAGAGTCGCTCGGACATCCATATTGAGCCCCAGCATTTT
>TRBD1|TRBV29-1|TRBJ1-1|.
CSFIRDRTEAFF
TGCAGCTTCATAAGGGACAGAACTGAAGCTTTCTTT
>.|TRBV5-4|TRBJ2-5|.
CASSSRDYQETQYF
TGTGCCAGCAGCTCACGGGACTACCAAGAGACCCAGTACTTC
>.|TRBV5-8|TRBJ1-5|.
CASGRATVHQPQHF
TGTGCCAGCGGTCGGGCGACGGTCCATCAGCCCCAGCATTTT
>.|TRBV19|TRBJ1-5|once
CASSISRSNQPQHF
TGTGCCAGTAGTATTTCCAGAAGCAATCAGCCCCAGCATTTT
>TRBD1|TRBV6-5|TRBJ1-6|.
CASSDRVGDNSPLHF
TGTGCCAGCAGCGACAGGGTAGGGGACAATTCACCCCTCCACTTT
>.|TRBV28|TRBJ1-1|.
CASSLGQMGAFF
TGTGCCAGCAGTTTGGGTCAAATGGGAGCTTTCTTT
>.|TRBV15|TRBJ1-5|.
CATSRDLGVFNNQPQHF
TGTGCCACCAGCAGAGATCTGGGGGTGTTTAACAATCAGCCCCAGCATTTT
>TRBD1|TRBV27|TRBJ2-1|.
CASTGTAYNEQFF
TGTGCCAGCACCGGGACAGCCTACAACGAGCAGTTCTTC
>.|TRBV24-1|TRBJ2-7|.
CATSDLYGYEQYF
TGTGCCACCAGTGATTTATATGGCTACGAGCAGTACTTC
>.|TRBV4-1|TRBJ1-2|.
CASSQVLSGGGQDYGYTF
TGCGCCAGCAGCCAAGTTCTATCTGGCGGGGGGCAAGACTATGGCTACACCTTC
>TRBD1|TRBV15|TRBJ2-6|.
CATSPGQFFSGANVLTF
TGTGCCACCAGCCCGGGACAGTTTTTCTCTGGGGCCAACGTCCTGACTTTC
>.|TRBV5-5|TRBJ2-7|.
CASSLGALSYEQYF
TGTGCCAGCAGCTTGGGGGCCCTCTCCTACGAGCAGTACTTC
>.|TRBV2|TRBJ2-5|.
CASSEVGVEETQYF
TGTGCCAGCAGTGAAGTCGGGGTGGAAGAGACCCAGTACTTC
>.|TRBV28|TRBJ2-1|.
CASSPQLFRVNEQFF
TGTGCCAGCAGTCCTCAACTCTTCAGGGTCAATGAGCAGTTCTTC
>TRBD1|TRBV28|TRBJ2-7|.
CASSLLLGTGTYEQYF
TGTGCCAGCAGTTTATTACTGGGGACAGGAACTTACGAGCAGTACTTC
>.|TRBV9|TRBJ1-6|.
CASSGNRVDSNNSPLHF
TGTGCCAGCAGCGGGAACAGGGTTGATTCCAATAATTCACCCCTCCACTTT
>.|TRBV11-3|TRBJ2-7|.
CASSLRGEGEQYF
TGTGCCAGCAGCTTAAGGGGAGAGGGCGAGCAGTACTTC
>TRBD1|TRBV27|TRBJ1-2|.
CASSLTGLYGYTF
TGTGCCAGCAGTTTGACAGGGTTGTATGGCTACACCTTC
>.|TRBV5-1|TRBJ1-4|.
CASSLEVGQLFF
TGCGCCAGCAGCTTGGAAGTCGGTCAGTTGTTTTTT
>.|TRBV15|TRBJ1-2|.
CATSRAGRPNPYTF
TGTGCCACCAGCAGAGCGGGCAGGCCGAACCCCTACACCTTC
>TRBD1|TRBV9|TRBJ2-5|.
CASSVGVQGAGETQYF
TGTGCCAGCAGCGTAGGGGTTCAGGGGGCGGGAGAGACCCAGTACTTC
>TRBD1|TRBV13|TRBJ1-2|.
CASRSTAETGGLAKF
TGTGCCAGCAGGTCTACCGCCGAGACAGGGGGCTTGGCAAAGTTC
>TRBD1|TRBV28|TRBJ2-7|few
CASLGQGYEQYF
TGTGCCAGCTTAGGACAGGGCTACGAGCAGTACTTC
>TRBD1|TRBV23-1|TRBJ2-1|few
CASSSGTGNNEQFF
TGCGCCAGCAGTTCGGGGACAGGGAACAATGAGCAGTTCTTC
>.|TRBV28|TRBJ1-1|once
CASSPHRQEFVTEAFF
TGTGCCAGCAGTCCTCACCGCCAGGAATTTGTCACTGAAGCTTTCTTT
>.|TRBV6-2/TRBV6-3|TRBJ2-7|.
CASSYWGAPGEQYF
TGTGCCAGCAGTTACTGGGGGGCGCCGGGAGAGCAGTACTTC
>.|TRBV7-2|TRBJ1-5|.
CASSLAGSNQPQHF
TGTGCCAGCAGCTTAGCCGGGAGCAATCAGCCCCAGCATTTT
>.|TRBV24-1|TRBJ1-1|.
CATSDLGGTEAFF
TGTGCCACCAGTGATTTGGGGGGCACTGAAGCTTTCTTT
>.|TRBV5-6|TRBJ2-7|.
CASSYTGFTYEQYF
TGTGCCAGCAGCTATACAGGGTTCACCTACGAGCAGTACTTC
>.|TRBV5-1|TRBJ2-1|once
CASRTGYNEQFF
TGCGCCAGCAGGACGGGATACAATGAGCAGTTCTTC
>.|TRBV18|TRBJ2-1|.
CASSAQLALDEQFF
TGTGCCAGCTCAGCCCAGTTGGCTCTCGATGAGCAGTTCTTC